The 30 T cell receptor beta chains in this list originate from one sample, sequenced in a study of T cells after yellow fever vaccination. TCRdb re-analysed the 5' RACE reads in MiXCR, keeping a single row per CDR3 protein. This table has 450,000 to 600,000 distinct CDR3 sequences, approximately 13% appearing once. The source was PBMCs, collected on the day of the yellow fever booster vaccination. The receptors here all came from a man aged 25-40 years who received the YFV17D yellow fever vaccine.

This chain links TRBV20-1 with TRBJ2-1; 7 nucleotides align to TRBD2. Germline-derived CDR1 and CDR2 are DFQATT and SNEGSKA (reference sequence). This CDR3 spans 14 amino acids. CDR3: CNATGSSGSNEQFF. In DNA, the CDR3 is TGCAATGCCACGGGGTCTAGCGGTTCCAATGAGCAGTTCTTC.

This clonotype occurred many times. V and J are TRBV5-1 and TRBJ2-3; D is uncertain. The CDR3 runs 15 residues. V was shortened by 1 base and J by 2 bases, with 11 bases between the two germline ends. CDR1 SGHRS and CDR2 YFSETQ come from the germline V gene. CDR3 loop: CASSLPSAVTDTQYF. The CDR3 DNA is TGCGCCAGCAGCTTGCCCAGCGCGGTCACAGATACGCAGTATTTT.

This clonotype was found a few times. DNA of the CDR3: TGTGCCAGCAGTTCGGGACAGGGGGCGAGCACAGATACGCAGTATTTT. Translated, it gives CASSSGQGASTDTQYF. This sequence joins TRBV12-3 or TRBV12-4 and TRBJ2-3; TRBD1 matches 12 bases. The CDR3 has 16 amino acids. After removal of 4 bases from V and 0 bases from J, the junction contained 2 bases not matched to a gene.

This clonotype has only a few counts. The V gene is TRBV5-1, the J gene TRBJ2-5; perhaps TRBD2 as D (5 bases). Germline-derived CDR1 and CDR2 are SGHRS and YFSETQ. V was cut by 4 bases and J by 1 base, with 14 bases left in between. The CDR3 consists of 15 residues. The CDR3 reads CASSPFSSAQETQYF. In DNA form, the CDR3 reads TGCGCCAGCAGCCCATTTAGTAGCGCCCAAGAGACCCAGTACTTC.

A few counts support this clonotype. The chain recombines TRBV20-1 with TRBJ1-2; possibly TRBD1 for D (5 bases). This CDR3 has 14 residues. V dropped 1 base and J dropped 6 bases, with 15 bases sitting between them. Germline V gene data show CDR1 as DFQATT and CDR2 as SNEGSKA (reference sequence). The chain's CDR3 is CSARVGGASNGYTF. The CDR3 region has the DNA TGCAGTGCTAGAGTCGGAGGGGCGTCAAATGGCTACACCTTC.

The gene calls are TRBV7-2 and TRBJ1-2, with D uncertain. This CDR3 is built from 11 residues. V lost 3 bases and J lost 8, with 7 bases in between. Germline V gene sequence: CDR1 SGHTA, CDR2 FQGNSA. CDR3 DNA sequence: TGTGCCAGCAGCTTGGCGTGGGGCTACACCTTC. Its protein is CASSLAWGYTF.

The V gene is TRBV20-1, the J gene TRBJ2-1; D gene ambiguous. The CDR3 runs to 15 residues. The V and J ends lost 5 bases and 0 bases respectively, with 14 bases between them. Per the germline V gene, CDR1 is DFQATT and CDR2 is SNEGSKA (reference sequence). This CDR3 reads CSAQLLQSSYNEQFF. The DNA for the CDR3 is TGCAGTGCTCAACTACTCCAGAGCTCCTACAATGAGCAGTTCTTC.

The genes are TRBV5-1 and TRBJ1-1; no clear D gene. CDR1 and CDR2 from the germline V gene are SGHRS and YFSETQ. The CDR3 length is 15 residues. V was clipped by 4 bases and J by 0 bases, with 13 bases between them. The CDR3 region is CASSPPNSLNTEAFF. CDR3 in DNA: TGCGCCAGCAGCCCCCCGAACAGTTTGAACACTGAAGCTTTCTTT.

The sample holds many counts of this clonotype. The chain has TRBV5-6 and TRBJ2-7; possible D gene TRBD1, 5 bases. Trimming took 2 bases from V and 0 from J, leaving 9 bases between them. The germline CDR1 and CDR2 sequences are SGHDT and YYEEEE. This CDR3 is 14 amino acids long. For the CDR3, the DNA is TGTGCCAGCAGCTTTGAAGGGGTCTCCTACGAGCAGTACTTC. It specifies CASSFEGVSYEQYF.

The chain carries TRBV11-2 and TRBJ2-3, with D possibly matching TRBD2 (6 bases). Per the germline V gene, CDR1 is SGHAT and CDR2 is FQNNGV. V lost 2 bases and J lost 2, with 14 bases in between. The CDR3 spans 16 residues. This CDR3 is CASSLSSGSITDTQYF. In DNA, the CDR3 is TGTGCCAGCAGCTTATCGTCCGGGAGTATCACAGATACGCAGTATTTT.

CDR3 DNA: TGTGCCAGCAGGACCCCCCCCCTAGCGAAGCAGTACGAGCAGTACTTC. Translating gives CASRTPPLAKQYEQYF. The chain combines TRBV12-3 or TRBV12-4 with TRBJ2-7; possibly TRBD2 for D (6 bases). V shed 6 bases and J shed 4 bases, with 22 bases lying between them. This CDR3 is 16 amino acids long.

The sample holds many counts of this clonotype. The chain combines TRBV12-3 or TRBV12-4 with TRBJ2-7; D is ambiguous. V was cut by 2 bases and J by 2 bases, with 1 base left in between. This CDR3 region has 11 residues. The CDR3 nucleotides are TGTGCCAGCAGTTTAACCTACGAGCAGTACTTC. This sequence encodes CASSLTYEQYF.

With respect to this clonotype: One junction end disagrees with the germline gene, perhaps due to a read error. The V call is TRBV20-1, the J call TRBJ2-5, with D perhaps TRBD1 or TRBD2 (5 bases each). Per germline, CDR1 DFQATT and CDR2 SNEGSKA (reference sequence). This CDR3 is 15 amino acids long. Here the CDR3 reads CSARDFGREKEIQYF. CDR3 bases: TGCAGTGCTAGGGACTTTGGCAGGGAAAAAGAGATCCAGTACTTC.

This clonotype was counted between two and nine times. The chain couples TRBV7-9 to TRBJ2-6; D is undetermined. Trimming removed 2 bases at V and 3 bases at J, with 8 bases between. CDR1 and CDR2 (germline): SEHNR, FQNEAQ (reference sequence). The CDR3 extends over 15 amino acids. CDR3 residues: CASSLYAIGANVLTF. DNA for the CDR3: TGTGCCAGCAGCTTATACGCAATTGGGGCCAACGTCCTGACTTTC.

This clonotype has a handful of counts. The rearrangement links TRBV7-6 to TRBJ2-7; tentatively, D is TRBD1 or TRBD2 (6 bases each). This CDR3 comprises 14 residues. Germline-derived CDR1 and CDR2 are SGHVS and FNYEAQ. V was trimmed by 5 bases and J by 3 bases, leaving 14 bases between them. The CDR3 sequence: CASSEQGGDYEQYF. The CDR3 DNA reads TGTGCCAGCAGCGAACAGGGAGGCGACTACGAGCAGTACTTC.

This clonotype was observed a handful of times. The CDR3 region has the DNA TGCGCCAGCAGTGAGTCGAAAGGGACGGGGGAGACCCAGTACTTC. Amino acids: CASSESKGTGETQYF. The chain couples TRBV10-1 to TRBJ2-5; possibly TRBD1 or TRBD2 for D (5 bases each). The length of the CDR3 is 15 residues. The germline V gene encodes CDR1 WNHNN and CDR2 SYGVQD (reference sequence). Trimming stripped 0 bases from V and 5 bases from J, with 13 bases between.

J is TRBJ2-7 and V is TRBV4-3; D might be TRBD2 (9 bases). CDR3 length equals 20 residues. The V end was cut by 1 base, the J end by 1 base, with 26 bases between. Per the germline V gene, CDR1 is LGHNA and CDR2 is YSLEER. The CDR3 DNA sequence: TGCGCCAGCAGCCAAGGCTGGACAGGGCGCGGGCTAGCGGGATCCTACGAGCAGTACTTC. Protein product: CASSQGWTGRGLAGSYEQYF.

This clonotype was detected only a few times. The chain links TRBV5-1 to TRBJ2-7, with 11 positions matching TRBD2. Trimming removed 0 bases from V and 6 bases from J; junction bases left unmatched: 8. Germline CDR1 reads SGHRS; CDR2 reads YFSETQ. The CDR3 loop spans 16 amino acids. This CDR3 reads CASSLVASGRFVEQYF. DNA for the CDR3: TGCGCCAGCAGCTTGGTGGCTAGCGGGAGGTTTGTCGAGCAGTACTTC.

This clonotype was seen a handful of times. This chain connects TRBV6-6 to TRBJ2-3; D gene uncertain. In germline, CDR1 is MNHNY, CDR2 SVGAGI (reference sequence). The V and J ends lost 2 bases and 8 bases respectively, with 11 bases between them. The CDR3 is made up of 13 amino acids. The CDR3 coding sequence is TGTGCCAGCAGTTACGCGGATAGGCCTACGCAGTATTTT. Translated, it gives CASSYADRPTQYF.

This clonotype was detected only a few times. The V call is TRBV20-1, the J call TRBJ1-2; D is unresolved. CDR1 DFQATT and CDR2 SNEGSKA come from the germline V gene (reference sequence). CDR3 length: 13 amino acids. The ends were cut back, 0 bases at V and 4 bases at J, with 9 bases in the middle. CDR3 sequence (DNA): TGCAGTGCTAGAGATCTAGGGAGCTATGGCTACACCTTC. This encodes CSARDLGSYGYTF.

The CDR3 DNA follows: TGTGCCAGCAGCTTAGTAGGCTCCTATAATTCACCCCTCCACTTT. Its protein is CASSLVGSYNSPLHF. The chain is built from TRBV7-2 and TRBJ1-6, with unresolved D. In germline, CDR1 is SGHTA, CDR2 FQGNSA. V lost 1 base, J lost 0 bases, and 4 bases lay in between. CDR3 size: 15 residues.

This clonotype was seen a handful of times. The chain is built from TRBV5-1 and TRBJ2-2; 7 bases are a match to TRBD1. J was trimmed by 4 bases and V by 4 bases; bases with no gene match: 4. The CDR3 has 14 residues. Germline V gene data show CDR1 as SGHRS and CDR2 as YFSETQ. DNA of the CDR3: TGCGCCAGCAGCCGGGGACAGTCCACCGGGGAGCTGTTTTTT. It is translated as CASSRGQSTGELFF.

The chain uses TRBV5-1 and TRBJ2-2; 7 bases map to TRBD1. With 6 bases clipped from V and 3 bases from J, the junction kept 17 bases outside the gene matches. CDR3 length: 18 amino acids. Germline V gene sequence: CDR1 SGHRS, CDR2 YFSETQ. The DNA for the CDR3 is TGCGCCAGCACCCCTCGGGAAGGTGACAGGGAAGACACCGGGGAGCTGTTTTTT. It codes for CASTPREGDREDTGELFF.

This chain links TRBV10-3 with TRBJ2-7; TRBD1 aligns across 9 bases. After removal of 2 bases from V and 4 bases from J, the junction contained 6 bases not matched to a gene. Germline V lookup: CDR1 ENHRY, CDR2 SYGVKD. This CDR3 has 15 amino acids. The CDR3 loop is CAISEGSTGGYEQYF. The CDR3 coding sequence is TGTGCCATCAGTGAGGGTTCGACAGGGGGGTACGAGCAGTACTTC.

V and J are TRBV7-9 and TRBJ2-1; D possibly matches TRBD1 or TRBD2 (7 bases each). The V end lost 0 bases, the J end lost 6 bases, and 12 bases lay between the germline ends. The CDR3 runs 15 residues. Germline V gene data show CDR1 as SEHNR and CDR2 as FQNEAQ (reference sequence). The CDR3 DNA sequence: TGTGCCAGCAGCTTAGCAGCGGGACAGTCCAATGAGCAGTTCTTC. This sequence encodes CASSLAAGQSNEQFF.

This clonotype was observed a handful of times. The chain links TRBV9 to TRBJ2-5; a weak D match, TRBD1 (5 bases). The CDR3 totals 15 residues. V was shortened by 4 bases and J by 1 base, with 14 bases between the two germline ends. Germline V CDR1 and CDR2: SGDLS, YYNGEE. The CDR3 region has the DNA TGTGCCAGCAGCCGGAGTGGGGCTTTCCAAGAGACCCAGTACTTC. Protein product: CASSRSGAFQETQYF.

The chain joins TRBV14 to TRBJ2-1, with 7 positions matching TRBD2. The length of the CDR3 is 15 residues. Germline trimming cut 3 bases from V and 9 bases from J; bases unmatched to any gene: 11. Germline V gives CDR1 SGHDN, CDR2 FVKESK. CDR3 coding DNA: TGTGCCAGCAGCCAGGCGGGACTAACGAGTGCTGAGCAGTTCTTC. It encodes CASSQAGLTSAEQFF.

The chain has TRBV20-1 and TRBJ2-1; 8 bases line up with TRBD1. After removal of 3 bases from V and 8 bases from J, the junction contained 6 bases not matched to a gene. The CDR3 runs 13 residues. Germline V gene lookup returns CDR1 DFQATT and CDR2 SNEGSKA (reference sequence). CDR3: CSARDRVGYEQFF. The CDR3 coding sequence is TGCAGTGCTAGGGACAGGGTGGGTTATGAGCAGTTCTTC.

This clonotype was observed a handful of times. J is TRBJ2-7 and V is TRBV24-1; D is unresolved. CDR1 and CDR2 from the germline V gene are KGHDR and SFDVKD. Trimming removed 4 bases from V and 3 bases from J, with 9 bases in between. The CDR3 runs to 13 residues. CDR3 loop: CATSEYYLYEQYF. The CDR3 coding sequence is TGTGCCACCAGTGAGTACTACCTCTACGAGCAGTACTTC.

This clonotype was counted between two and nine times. The CDR3 sequence: CASRPSSGANVLTF. CDR3 coding DNA: TGTGCCAGCAGGCCGAGCTCTGGGGCCAACGTCCTGACTTTC. The chain uses TRBV7-3 and TRBJ2-6; no clear D. V lost 6 bases, J lost 0 bases, and 6 bases lay in between. Germline CDR1 SGHTA, CDR2 FQGTGA. The CDR3 runs 14 residues.